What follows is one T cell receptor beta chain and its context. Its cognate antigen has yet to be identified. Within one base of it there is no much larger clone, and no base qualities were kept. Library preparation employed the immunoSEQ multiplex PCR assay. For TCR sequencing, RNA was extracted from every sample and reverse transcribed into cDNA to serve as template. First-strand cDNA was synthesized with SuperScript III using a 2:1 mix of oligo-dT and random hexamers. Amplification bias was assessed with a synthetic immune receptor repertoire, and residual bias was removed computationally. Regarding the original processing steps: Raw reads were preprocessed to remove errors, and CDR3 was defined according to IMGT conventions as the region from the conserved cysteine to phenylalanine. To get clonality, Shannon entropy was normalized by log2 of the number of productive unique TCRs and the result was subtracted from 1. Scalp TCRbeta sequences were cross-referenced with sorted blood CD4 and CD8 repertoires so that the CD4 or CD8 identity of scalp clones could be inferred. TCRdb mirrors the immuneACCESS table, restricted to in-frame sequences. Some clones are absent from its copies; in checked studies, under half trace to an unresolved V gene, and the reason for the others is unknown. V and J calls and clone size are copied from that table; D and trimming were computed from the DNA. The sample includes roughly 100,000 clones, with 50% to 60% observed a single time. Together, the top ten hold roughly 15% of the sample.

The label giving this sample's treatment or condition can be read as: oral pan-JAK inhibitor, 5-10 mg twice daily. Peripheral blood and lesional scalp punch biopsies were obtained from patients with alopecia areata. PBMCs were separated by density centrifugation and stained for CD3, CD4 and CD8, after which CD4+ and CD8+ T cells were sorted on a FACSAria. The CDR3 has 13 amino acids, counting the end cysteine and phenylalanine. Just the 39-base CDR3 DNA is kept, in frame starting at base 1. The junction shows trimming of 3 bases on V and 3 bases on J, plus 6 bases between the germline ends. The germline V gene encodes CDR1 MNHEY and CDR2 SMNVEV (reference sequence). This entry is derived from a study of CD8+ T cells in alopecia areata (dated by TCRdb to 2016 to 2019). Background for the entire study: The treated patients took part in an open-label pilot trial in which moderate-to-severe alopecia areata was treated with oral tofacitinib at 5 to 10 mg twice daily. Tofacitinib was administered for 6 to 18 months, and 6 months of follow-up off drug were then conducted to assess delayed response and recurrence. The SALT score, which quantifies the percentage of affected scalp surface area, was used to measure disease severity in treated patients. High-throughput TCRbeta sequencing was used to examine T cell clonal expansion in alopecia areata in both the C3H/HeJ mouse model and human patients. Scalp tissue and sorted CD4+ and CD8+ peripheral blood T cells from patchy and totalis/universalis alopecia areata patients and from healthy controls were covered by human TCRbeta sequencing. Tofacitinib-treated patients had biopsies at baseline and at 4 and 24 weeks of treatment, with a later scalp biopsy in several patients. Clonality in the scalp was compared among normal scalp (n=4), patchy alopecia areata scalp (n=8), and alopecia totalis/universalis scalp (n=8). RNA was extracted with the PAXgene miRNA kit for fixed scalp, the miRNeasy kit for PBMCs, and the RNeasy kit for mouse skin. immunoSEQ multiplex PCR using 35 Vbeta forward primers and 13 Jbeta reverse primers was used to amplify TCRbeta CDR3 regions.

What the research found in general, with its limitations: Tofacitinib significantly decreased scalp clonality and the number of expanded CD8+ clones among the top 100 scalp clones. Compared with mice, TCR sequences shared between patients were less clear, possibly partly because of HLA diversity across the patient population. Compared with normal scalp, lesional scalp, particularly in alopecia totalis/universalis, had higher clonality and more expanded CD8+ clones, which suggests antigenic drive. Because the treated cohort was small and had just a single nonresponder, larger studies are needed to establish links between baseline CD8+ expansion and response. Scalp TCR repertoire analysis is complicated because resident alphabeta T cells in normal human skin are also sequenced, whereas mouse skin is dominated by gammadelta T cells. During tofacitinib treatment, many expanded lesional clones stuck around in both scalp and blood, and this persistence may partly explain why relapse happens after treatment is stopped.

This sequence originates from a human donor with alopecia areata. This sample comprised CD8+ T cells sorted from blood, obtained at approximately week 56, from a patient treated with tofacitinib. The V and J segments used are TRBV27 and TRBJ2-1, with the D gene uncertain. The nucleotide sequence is TGTGCCAGCAGTTTTTCTTTCTACAATGAGCAGTTCTTC. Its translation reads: CASSFSFYNEQFF.